This TCR beta chain was documented in a study of T cell changes during pregnancy in multiple sclerosis. The CDR3 runs 13 residues. V was shortened by 4 bases and J by 4 bases, with 8 bases between the two germline ends. Per germline, CDR1 MGHRA and CDR2 YSYEKL. The assay was immunoSEQ multiplex PCR, and TCRdb's table has in-frame clones only and misses some. This sample has about 18,000 clones, with over 80% found just once. V is TRBV4-1 and J is TRBJ2-1; D unclear. The receptor was derived from a female donor in good health, enrolled as a control in a pregnancy study. Sequencing was performed on CD8+ T cells from peripheral blood mononuclear cells, taken in the third trimester of pregnancy. The CDR3 is CASSLLPYNEQFF. The CDR3 nucleotides are TGCGCCAGCAGCCTCCTACCTTACAATGAGCAGTTCTTC.